This T cell receptor beta chain was sequenced during a study of vaccination effects on CD4 cells after COVID-19. Whole-study context: Using viral peptide pools, the ViraFEST assay grew out antigen-specific CD4+ T cells prior to sequencing. With around 10 ug/ml peptides and about 9.7 IU/ml IL-2, a few million PBMC per well were cultured. Notes on the study in general: Healthy vaccinees had only 1 of 255 vaccine-induced clones cross-react with common cold coronaviruses.

In regard to this clone: The antigen is not known.

V lost 4 bases and J lost 2; bases outside the gene matches: 5. This CDR3 is 14 amino acids long. In germline, CDR1 is SGDLS, CDR2 YYNGEE. The assay was immunoSEQ multiplex PCR, and TCRdb's table has in-frame clones only and misses some. In the table there are approximately 31,000 clones, 70% of which are singletons. Researchers isolated CD4+ T cells once roughly ten days of culture had elapsed. On day 3 and again on day 7, half the medium was replaced with IL-2 medium. The sequenced sample was CD4+ T cells from PBMCs cultured without peptide, obtained before COVID-19 vaccination. The chain couples TRBV9 to TRBJ2-7; 8 bases fit TRBD2. The sequence derives from a human donor who received a COVID-19 vaccine. CDR3 nucleotide sequence: TGTGCCAGCAGCCGACGGGAGGGGCCCTACGAGCAGTACTTC. This sequence encodes CASSRREGPYEQYF. Variable domain in full (rest from reference TRBV9 and TRBJ2-7): DSGVTQTPKHLITATGQRVTLRCSPRSGDLSVYWYQQSLDQGLQFLIQYYNGEERAKGNILERFSAQQFPDLHSELNLSSLELGDSALYFCASSRREGPYEQYFGPGTRLTVT.